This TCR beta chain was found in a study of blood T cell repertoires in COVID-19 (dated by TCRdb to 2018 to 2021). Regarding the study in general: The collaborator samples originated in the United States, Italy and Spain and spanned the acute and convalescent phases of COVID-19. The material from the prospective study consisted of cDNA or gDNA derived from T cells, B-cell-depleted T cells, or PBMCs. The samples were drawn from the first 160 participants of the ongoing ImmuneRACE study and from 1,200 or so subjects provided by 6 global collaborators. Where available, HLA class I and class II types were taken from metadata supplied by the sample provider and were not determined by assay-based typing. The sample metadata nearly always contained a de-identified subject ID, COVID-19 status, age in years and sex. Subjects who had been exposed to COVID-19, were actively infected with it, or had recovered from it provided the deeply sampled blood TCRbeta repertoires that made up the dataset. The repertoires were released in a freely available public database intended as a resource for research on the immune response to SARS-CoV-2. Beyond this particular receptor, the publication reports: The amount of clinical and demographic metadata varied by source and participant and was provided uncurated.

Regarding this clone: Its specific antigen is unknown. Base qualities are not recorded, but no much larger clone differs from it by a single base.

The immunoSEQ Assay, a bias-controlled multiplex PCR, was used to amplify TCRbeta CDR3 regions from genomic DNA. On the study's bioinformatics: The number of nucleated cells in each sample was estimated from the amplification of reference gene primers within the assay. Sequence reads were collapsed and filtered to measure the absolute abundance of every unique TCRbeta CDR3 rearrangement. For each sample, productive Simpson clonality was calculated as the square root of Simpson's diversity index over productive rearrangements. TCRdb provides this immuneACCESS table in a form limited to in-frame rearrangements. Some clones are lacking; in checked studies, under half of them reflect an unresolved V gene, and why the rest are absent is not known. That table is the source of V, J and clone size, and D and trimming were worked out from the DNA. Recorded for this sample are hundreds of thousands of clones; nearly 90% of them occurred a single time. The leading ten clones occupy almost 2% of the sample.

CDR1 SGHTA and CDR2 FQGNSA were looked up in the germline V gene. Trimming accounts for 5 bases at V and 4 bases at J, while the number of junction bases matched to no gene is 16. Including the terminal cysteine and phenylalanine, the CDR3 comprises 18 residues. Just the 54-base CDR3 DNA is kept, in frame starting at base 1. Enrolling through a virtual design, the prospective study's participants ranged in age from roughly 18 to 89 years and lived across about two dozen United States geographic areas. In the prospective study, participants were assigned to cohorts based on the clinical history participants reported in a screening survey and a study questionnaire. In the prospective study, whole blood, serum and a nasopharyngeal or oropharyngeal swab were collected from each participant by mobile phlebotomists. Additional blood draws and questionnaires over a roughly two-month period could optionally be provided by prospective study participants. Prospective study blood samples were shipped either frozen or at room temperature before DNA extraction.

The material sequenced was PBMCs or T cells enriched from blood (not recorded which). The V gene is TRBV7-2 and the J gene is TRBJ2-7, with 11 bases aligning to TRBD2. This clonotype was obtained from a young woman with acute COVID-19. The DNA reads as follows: TGTGCCAGCAGCCCGAAACTAGCGGGAGAAAAGATGGTTTACGAGCAGTACTTC. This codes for CASSPKLAGEKMVYEQYF. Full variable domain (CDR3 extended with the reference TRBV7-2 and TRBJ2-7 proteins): GAGVSQSPSNKVTEKGKDVELRCDPISGHTALYWYRQSLGQGLEFLIYFQGNSAPDKSGLPSDRFSAERTGGSVSTLTIQRTQQEDSAVYLCASSPKLAGEKMVYEQYFGPGTRLTVT.